These T cell receptor beta chains were read from a single sample in a study of T cell responses to AZD1222 COVID-19 vaccine. The method was immunoSEQ multiplex PCR; TCRdb's version includes in-frame clones alone and lacks a portion of them. In the table there are around 150,000 clones, about 93% of which are singletons. The sample consisted of peripheral blood, taken on day 0 of AZD1222 vaccination. These TCRs come from an adult in good health. Both conserved end residues are part of each CDR3. The D gene is left open where the match is weak. For some rows the clone size is stated as once, few or many, or as a class when expanded; others skip it.

abundance: -; j_gene: TRBJ2-3; d_gene: -; v_gene: TRBV30; len: 16; CDR3aa: CAWSGSSVGSTDTQYF; CDR3nt: TGTGCCTGGAGTGGGTCTAGCGTGGGGAGCACAGATACGCAGTATTTT
abundance: -; j_gene: TRBJ1-6; d_gene: -; v_gene: TRBV7-2; len: 15; CDR3aa: CASSLDSARLSPLHF; CDR3nt: TGTGCCAGCAGCTTAGACAGTGCCAGGTTATCACCCCTCCACTTT
abundance: -; j_gene: TRBJ2-1; d_gene: -; v_gene: TRBV18; len: 16; CDR3aa: CASSPMALPAYNEQFF; CDR3nt: TGTGCCAGCTCACCAATGGCCTTACCCGCGTACAATGAGCAGTTCTTC
abundance: -; j_gene: TRBJ1-1; d_gene: -; v_gene: TRBV7-9; len: 14; CDR3aa: CASSLASMNTEAFF; CDR3nt: TGTGCCAGCAGCTTAGCCTCAATGAACACTGAAGCTTTCTTT
abundance: -; j_gene: TRBJ1-2; d_gene: -; v_gene: TRBV5-8; len: 15; CDR3aa: CASSLVPGGGKGYTF; CDR3nt: TGTGCCAGCAGCTTGGTTCCGGGGGGCGGAAAAGGCTACACCTTC
abundance: once; j_gene: TRBJ1-2; d_gene: -; v_gene: TRBV9; len: 13; CDR3aa: CASSLDTNYGYTF; CDR3nt: TGTGCCAGCAGCCTGGACACGAACTATGGCTACACCTTC
abundance: once; j_gene: TRBJ1-2; d_gene: -; v_gene: TRBV28; len: 13; CDR3aa: CASSGADRQGYTF; CDR3nt: TGTGCCAGCAGCGGGGCTGACCGACAGGGCTACACCTTC
abundance: -; j_gene: TRBJ1-6; d_gene: TRBD1; v_gene: TRBV18; len: 13; CDR3aa: CASSDRDNSPLHF; CDR3nt: TGTGCCAGCTCGGACAGGGATAATTCACCCCTCCACTTT
abundance: -; j_gene: TRBJ1-2; d_gene: TRBD1; v_gene: TRBV28; len: 15; CDR3aa: CASSLPTTGSYGYTF; CDR3nt: TGTGCCAGCAGTTTACCCACGACAGGGAGCTATGGCTACACCTTC
abundance: -; j_gene: TRBJ2-3; d_gene: -; v_gene: TRBV5-1; len: 13; CDR3aa: CASSLGTGDTQYF; CDR3nt: TGCGCCAGCAGCTTGGGAACCGGAGATACGCAGTATTTT
abundance: -; j_gene: TRBJ1-3; d_gene: -; v_gene: TRBV27; len: 16; CDR3aa: CASSLRGPGAGNTIYF; CDR3nt: TGTGCCAGCAGTTTAAGGGGCCCAGGGGCAGGAAACACCATATATTTT
abundance: -; j_gene: TRBJ2-1; d_gene: TRBD1; v_gene: TRBV2; len: 16; CDR3aa: CASTSYRGRTHNEQFF; CDR3nt: TGTGCCAGCACTTCATACAGGGGGCGGACCCACAATGAGCAGTTCTTC
abundance: -; j_gene: TRBJ1-5; d_gene: -; v_gene: TRBV19; len: 15; CDR3aa: CASSRFEGENQPQHF; CDR3nt: TGTGCCAGTAGCCGGTTCGAGGGAGAGAATCAGCCCCAGCATTTT
abundance: few; j_gene: TRBJ1-2; d_gene: TRBD1; v_gene: TRBV3-1/TRBV3-2; len: 16; CDR3aa: CASSQDRGQGSSGYTF; CDR3nt: TGTGCCAGCAGCCAAGATAGGGGACAGGGGTCTTCTGGCTACACCTTC
abundance: -; j_gene: TRBJ2-5; d_gene: -; v_gene: TRBV5-1; len: 13; CDR3aa: CASSLGRRETQYF; CDR3nt: TGCGCCAGCAGCTTGGGTCGGCGGGAGACCCAGTACTTC
abundance: -; j_gene: TRBJ1-3; d_gene: -; v_gene: TRBV9; len: 15; CDR3aa: CASSPHTGPGNTIYF; CDR3nt: TGTGCCAGCAGCCCGCACACAGGGCCTGGAAACACCATATATTTT
abundance: -; j_gene: TRBJ2-5; d_gene: -; v_gene: TRBV6-5; len: 15; CDR3aa: CASRTTTLYQETQYF; CDR3nt: TGTGCCAGCAGGACTACTACCCTGTACCAAGAGACCCAGTACTTC
abundance: -; j_gene: TRBJ2-3; d_gene: TRBD1; v_gene: TRBV2; len: 14; CDR3aa: CAISRDREKYTQYF; CDR3nt: TGTGCCATTAGCCGGGACAGGGAAAAATATACGCAGTATTTT
abundance: -; j_gene: TRBJ2-5; d_gene: TRBD2; v_gene: TRBV11-2; len: 18; CDR3aa: CASSLGSLAGGARETQYF; CDR3nt: TGTGCCAGCAGCCTTGGAAGTCTAGCGGGGGGGGCTCGAGAGACCCAGTACTTC
abundance: -; j_gene: TRBJ1-3; d_gene: -; v_gene: TRBV27; len: 15; CDR3aa: CASSLNGEQGNTIYF; CDR3nt: TGTGCCAGCAGTTTAAACGGGGAGCAGGGAAACACCATATATTTT
abundance: -; j_gene: TRBJ1-4; d_gene: TRBD1; v_gene: TRBV19; len: 17; CDR3aa: CASSSTGMVATNEKLFF; CDR3nt: TGTGCCAGTAGTTCGACAGGGATGGTCGCAACTAATGAAAAACTGTTTTTT
abundance: -; j_gene: TRBJ1-6; d_gene: -; v_gene: TRBV5-1; len: 15; CDR3aa: CASSLVAGPESPLHF; CDR3nt: TGCGCCAGCAGCTTGGTGGCGGGGCCTGAATCACCCCTCCACTTT
abundance: -; j_gene: TRBJ1-6; d_gene: TRBD1; v_gene: TRBV7-9; len: 16; CDR3aa: CASSLEQGALNSPLHF; CDR3nt: TGTGCCAGCAGCTTAGAACAGGGGGCCCTTAATTCACCCCTCCACTTT
abundance: -; j_gene: TRBJ1-3; d_gene: -; v_gene: TRBV4-1; len: 15; CDR3aa: CASSGDRSSGNTIYF; CDR3nt: TGCGCCAGCAGCGGAGACAGGAGCTCTGGAAACACCATATATTTT
abundance: -; j_gene: TRBJ1-5; d_gene: -; v_gene: TRBV5-1; len: 17; CDR3aa: CASSLGVQRRGNQPQHF; CDR3nt: TGCGCCAGCAGCTTGGGTGTCCAGAGGAGAGGCAATCAGCCCCAGCATTTT
abundance: once; j_gene: TRBJ1-5; d_gene: TRBD1; v_gene: TRBV19; len: 13; CDR3aa: CASNSGGDQPQHF; CDR3nt: TGTGCCAGTAATTCAGGGGGCGATCAGCCCCAGCATTTT
abundance: -; j_gene: TRBJ1-1; d_gene: -; v_gene: TRBV2; len: 15; CDR3aa: CASSVRGGGITEAFF; CDR3nt: TGTGCCAGCAGTGTGAGGGGCGGGGGCATCACTGAAGCTTTCTTT
abundance: -; j_gene: TRBJ1-3; d_gene: -; v_gene: TRBV30; len: 16; CDR3aa: CAWSTLTEPSGNTIYF; CDR3nt: TGTGCCTGGAGTACCCTGACAGAACCTTCTGGAAACACCATATATTTT
abundance: -; j_gene: TRBJ2-5; d_gene: TRBD1; v_gene: TRBV10-1; len: 15; CDR3aa: CASSPGTGDTETQYF; CDR3nt: TGCGCCAGCAGTCCCGGGACAGGGGATACGGAGACCCAGTACTTC
abundance: -; j_gene: TRBJ1-4; d_gene: -; v_gene: TRBV5-6; len: 14; CDR3aa: CASSLGPLGVELFF; CDR3nt: TGTGCCAGCAGCTTGGGTCCGTTGGGAGTGGAACTGTTTTTT
abundance: -; j_gene: TRBJ2-3; d_gene: -; v_gene: TRBV29-1; len: 12; CDR3aa: CSALRYGDTQYF; CDR3nt: TGCAGCGCCCTGCGTTACGGGGATACGCAGTATTTT
abundance: -; j_gene: TRBJ2-5; d_gene: TRBD1; v_gene: TRBV4-3; len: 14; CDR3aa: CASSQGTGGETQYF; CDR3nt: TGCGCCAGCAGCCAGGGGACAGGGGGAGAGACCCAGTACTTC
abundance: -; j_gene: TRBJ1-5; d_gene: TRBD1; v_gene: TRBV30; len: 15; CDR3aa: CAWSVQGQGWQPQHF; CDR3nt: TGTGCCTGGAGTGTACAGGGACAGGGGTGGCAGCCCCAGCATTTT
abundance: -; j_gene: TRBJ2-2; d_gene: TRBD1; v_gene: TRBV27; len: 15; CDR3aa: CASSSPSQGAGELFF; CDR3nt: TGTGCCAGCAGTTCCCCGTCTCAGGGGGCCGGGGAGCTGTTTTTT
abundance: -; j_gene: TRBJ1-1; d_gene: -; v_gene: TRBV28; len: 11; CDR3aa: CASTWGTEAFF; CDR3nt: TGTGCCAGCACTTGGGGGACTGAAGCTTTCTTT
abundance: -; j_gene: TRBJ2-6; d_gene: TRBD1; v_gene: TRBV19; len: 16; CDR3aa: CASRDRDLPGANVLTF; CDR3nt: TGTGCCAGTCGGGACAGGGACCTCCCTGGGGCCAACGTCCTGACTTTC
abundance: few; j_gene: TRBJ2-3; d_gene: TRBD2; v_gene: TRBV6-5; len: 15; CDR3aa: CASSYSGLGTDTQYF; CDR3nt: TGTGCCAGCAGTTACTCGGGACTAGGAACAGATACGCAGTATTTT
abundance: -; j_gene: TRBJ1-5; d_gene: -; v_gene: TRBV2; len: 15; CDR3aa: CASRYRASGNQPQHF; CDR3nt: TGTGCCAGCAGGTACAGGGCTTCGGGCAATCAGCCCCAGCATTTT
abundance: -; j_gene: TRBJ1-2; d_gene: -; v_gene: TRBV19; len: 15; CDR3aa: CASSIGLRGAFGYTF; CDR3nt: TGTGCCAGTAGTATTGGGCTCAGGGGAGCTTTTGGCTACACCTTC
abundance: -; j_gene: TRBJ2-5; d_gene: TRBD1; v_gene: TRBV13; len: 15; CDR3aa: CASSSGQGLGETQYF; CDR3nt: TGTGCCAGCAGCTCGGGACAGGGACTTGGGGAGACCCAGTACTTC
abundance: -; j_gene: TRBJ2-1; d_gene: TRBD2; v_gene: TRBV3-1/TRBV3-2; len: 17; CDR3aa: CASSQVIRLAGDNEQFF; CDR3nt: TGTGCCAGCAGCCAAGTGATTCGACTAGCGGGGGACAATGAGCAGTTCTTC
abundance: -; j_gene: TRBJ1-4; d_gene: TRBD1; v_gene: TRBV28; len: 15; CDR3aa: CASRGLGQGVEKLFF; CDR3nt: TGTGCCAGCAGGGGGTTGGGGCAGGGGGTTGAAAAACTGTTTTTT
abundance: -; j_gene: TRBJ2-1; d_gene: TRBD1; v_gene: TRBV5-6; len: 13; CDR3aa: CASRLQGTDEQFF; CDR3nt: TGTGCCAGCAGGTTACAGGGGACCGATGAGCAGTTCTTC
abundance: -; j_gene: TRBJ1-5; d_gene: TRBD1; v_gene: TRBV12-3/TRBV12-4; len: 11; CDR3aa: CASQGGQPQHF; CDR3nt: TGTGCCAGCCAGGGGGGTCAGCCCCAGCATTTT
abundance: -; j_gene: TRBJ2-1; d_gene: TRBD1; v_gene: TRBV5-1; len: 16; CDR3aa: CASSWDSTSSYNEQFF; CDR3nt: TGCGCCAGCAGCTGGGACAGCACTAGTTCCTACAATGAGCAGTTCTTC
abundance: -; j_gene: TRBJ1-1; d_gene: -; v_gene: TRBV14; len: 13; CDR3aa: CASSQDHSTEAFF; CDR3nt: TGTGCCAGCAGCCAAGATCACAGCACTGAAGCTTTCTTT
abundance: -; j_gene: TRBJ1-5; d_gene: TRBD1; v_gene: TRBV28; len: 14; CDR3aa: CASILGGSPQPQHF; CDR3nt: TGTGCCAGCATCCTAGGGGGCAGTCCTCAGCCCCAGCATTTT